These 31 T cell receptor beta chains share one sample of origin, sequenced in a study of blood T cell repertoires in COVID-19. Sequenced by immunoSEQ multiplex PCR; TCRdb stores in-frame clones only, minus some. The table shows over 600,000 clones, with around 89% occurring only once. Material: peripheral blood. The source of these receptors is a woman under 30 with acute or convalescent COVID-19.

The gene calls are TRBV19 and TRBJ2-5; a possible D gene is TRBD1 (8 bases). Trimming left V 5 bases short and J 4 bases short, with 17 bases between. Germline V lookup: CDR1 LNHDA, CDR2 SQIVND (reference sequence). This CDR3 is built from 15 residues. In DNA, the CDR3 is TGTGCCAGTAGTTCCCGGACAGGGAGGGGAGAGACCCAGTACTTC. Its protein product is CASSSRTGRGETQYF.

This clone was seen only a few times. The J gene is TRBJ1-2, the V gene TRBV2, with 7 nucleotides matching TRBD1. The CDR3 has 13 amino acids. Per germline, CDR1 SNHLY and CDR2 FYNNEI. V lost 6 bases to trimming and J lost 6 bases; unmatched junction nucleotides: 7. CDR3 DNA: TGTGCCAGCAGAGTACAGGGGAACGATGGCTACACCTTC. Protein sequence: CASRVQGNDGYTF.

The rearrangement uses TRBV9 and TRBJ1-5, with D perhaps matching TRBD1 (5 bases). CDR1 is SGDLS and CDR2 is YYNGEE in the germline V gene. Trimming removed 3 bases from V and 0 bases from J, with 10 bases in between. The CDR3 is 15 residues long. For the CDR3, the DNA is TGTGCCAGCAGCGGGGGGGTGAATAGCAATCAGCCCCAGCATTTT. Protein product: CASSGGVNSNQPQHF.

The chain recombines TRBV5-1 with TRBJ1-1, with 8 nucleotides matching TRBD1. This CDR3 region has 16 residues. Per the germline V gene, CDR1 is SGHRS and CDR2 is YFSETQ. V trimming: 7 bases; J trimming: 0 bases; junction bases outside the gene matches: 11. The CDR3 is CASRGTGQGLNTEAFF. The CDR3 DNA is TGCGCCAGCCGAGGGACAGGACAGGGCTTGAACACTGAAGCTTTCTTT. The full variable domain, in which reference TRBV5-1 and TRBJ1-1 provide the parts outside the CDR3, is KAGVTQTPRYLIKTRGQQVTLSCSPISGHRSVSWYQQTPGQGLQFLFEYFSETQRNKGNFPGRFSGRQFSNSRSEMNVSTLELGDSALYLCASRGTGQGLNTEAFFGQGTRLTVV.

V and J are TRBV29-1 and TRBJ2-3; a weak D match, TRBD2 (6 bases). The CDR3 consists of 13 residues. V dropped 7 bases and J dropped 2 bases, with 13 bases sitting between them. Germline assignment: CDR1 SQVTM and CDR2 ANQGSEA. CDR3 region: CSARDFATDTQYF. CDR3 bases: TGCAGCGCTCGGGACTTCGCCACAGATACGCAGTATTTT.

This chain uses TRBV4-3 with TRBJ1-2; 11 bases line up with TRBD1. The CDR3 has 15 residues. CDR1 and CDR2 from the germline V gene are LGHNA and YSLEER. Trimming cost V 6 bases and J 3 bases; bases outside gene matches: 6. CDR3: CASRAGTGGDYGYTF. CDR3 sequence (DNA): TGCGCCAGCAGGGCCGGGACAGGGGGGGACTATGGCTACACCTTC.

The count of this clone is one. The rearrangement joins TRBV30 to TRBJ1-2; D perhaps matches TRBD1 (6 bases). Trimming stripped 2 bases from V and 5 bases from J, with 12 bases between. The CDR3 has 13 residues. Germline CDR1 is GTSNPN and CDR2 is SVGIG (reference sequence). The chain's CDR3 is CAWSTDRLYGYTF. The CDR3 bases are TGTGCCTGGAGTACCGACAGGTTGTATGGCTACACCTTC.

The V and J genes are TRBV28 and TRBJ1-5; 9 bases match TRBD1. Germline V gene data show CDR1 as MDHEN and CDR2 as SYDVKM. With V trimmed by 6 bases and J by 5 bases, 8 bases remained unmatched. The CDR3 sequence is 15 residues long. Here the CDR3 DNA reads TGTGCCAGCAGCCCGAACAGGGGGCGGGATCAGCCCCAGCATTTT. Its protein product is CASSPNRGRDQPQHF.

A note on this clone: The same CDR3 is also encoded by other DNA sequences in this sample. This chain uses TRBV5-1 with TRBJ1-1; 9 positions match TRBD1. J lost 5 bases, V lost 0 bases, and 2 bases had no gene match. The V gene's germline CDR1 is SGHRS and CDR2 YFSETQ. The CDR3 spans 14 residues. The CDR3 is CASSLGTGETEAFF. In DNA, the CDR3 is TGCGCCAGCAGCTTGGGGACAGGGGAAACTGAAGCTTTCTTT.

The gene calls are TRBV28 and TRBJ2-7; 10 bases agree with TRBD1. This CDR3 region has 13 residues. Germline CDR1 is MDHEN and CDR2 is SYDVKM. The trim removed 10 bases at V and 2 bases at J, leaving 5 bases unmatched. The CDR3 spells CATRTGGPYEQYF. As DNA, the CDR3 is TGTGCCACCAGGACAGGGGGGCCCTACGAGCAGTACTTC.

Here the CDR3 reads CASSQVTQGPRTDTQYF. CDR3 sequence (DNA): TGCGCCAGCAGCCAAGTTACCCAGGGGCCGCGCACAGATACGCAGTATTTT. This chain links TRBV4-3 with TRBJ2-3; possible D gene TRBD1, 6 bases. Trimming removed 1 base from V and 1 base from J, with 15 bases in between. This CDR3 contains 17 residues. Germline CDR1 reads LGHNA; CDR2 reads YSLEER.

The rearrangement uses TRBV3-1 (or the pseudogene TRBV3-2) and TRBJ1-2; D is perhaps TRBD1 (5 bases). V was trimmed by 4 bases and J by 0 bases, leaving 24 bases between them. The germline V gene has CDR1 LGHDT and CDR2 YNNKEL (reference sequence). This CDR3 is 19 amino acids long. CDR3 in amino acids: CASSPPFRAGARSNYGYTF. CDR3 sequence (DNA): TGTGCCAGCAGCCCTCCATTCAGGGCCGGCGCTAGATCTAACTATGGCTACACCTTC.

V is TRBV27 and J is TRBJ2-1; D is possibly TRBD2 (6 bases). Germline lookup yields CDR1 MNHEY and CDR2 SMNVEV (reference sequence). Trimming removed 7 bases at V and 0 bases at J, with 13 bases between. The CDR3 contains 15 residues. The CDR3, as DNA: TGTGCCAGCACCACGGACGGGAGCTCCTACAATGAGCAGTTCTTC. Translating gives CASTTDGSSYNEQFF.

The chain recombines TRBV27 with TRBJ2-4, with D perhaps matching TRBD2 (5 bases). The CDR3 runs to 15 residues. Trimming took 5 bases from V and 2 from J, leaving 13 bases between them. CDR1 MNHEY and CDR2 SMNVEV come from the germline V gene (reference sequence). The CDR3 sequence is CASSRLGMTKNIQYF. The CDR3 bases are TGTGCCAGCAGTAGACTCGGGATGACCAAAAACATTCAGTACTTC.

About this clone: The sample has other DNA sequences that encode this CDR3 too. V and J are TRBV12-3 or TRBV12-4 and TRBJ1-1; D unclear. Trimming removed 5 bases at V and 1 base at J, with 5 bases between. The CDR3 length is 12 residues. In DNA, the CDR3 is TGTGCCAGCAGTCCAGGGAACACTGAAGCTTTCTTT. It encodes CASSPGNTEAFF.

This clone turned up a few times. This chain links TRBV4-1 with TRBJ1-2; D might be TRBD1 (5 bases). CDR1 is MGHRA and CDR2 is YSYEKL in the germline V gene. The CDR3 has 15 amino acids. Trimming stripped 2 bases from V and 6 bases from J, with 16 bases between. CDR3 sequence (DNA): TGCGCCAGCAGCCAAACGCGGGGGGGAGTCGATGGCTACACCTTC. Its protein product is CASSQTRGGVDGYTF.

The chain uses TRBV7-3 and TRBJ2-2; D is possibly TRBD1 (6 bases). This CDR3 has 13 amino acids. Germline V CDR1 and CDR2: SGHTA, FQGTGA. V was cut by 5 bases and J by 5 bases, with 9 bases left in between. This chain's CDR3 is CASSKTGTGELFF. For the CDR3, the DNA is TGTGCCAGCAGCAAAACAGGGACCGGGGAGCTGTTTTTT.

The chain recombines TRBV2 with TRBJ2-3, with 11 positions matching TRBD2. This CDR3 region has 18 residues. Germline values: CDR1 SNHLY, CDR2 FYNNEI. Trimming took 4 bases from V and 2 from J; bases not matched to a gene: 11. CDR3 residues: CASSVSGGAPFYTDTQYF. CDR3 nucleotide sequence: TGTGCCAGCAGTGTTAGCGGGGGGGCCCCTTTTTACACAGATACGCAGTATTTT.

The CDR3 DNA follows: TGTGCCAGCTCACCTACGGGACAGGGGGTAAATGGCTACACCTTC. It yields the protein CASSPTGQGVNGYTF. V usage is TRBV18 and J usage is TRBJ1-2, with TRBD1 identical over 11 bases. The CDR3 runs to 15 residues. Germline CDR1 is KGHSH and CDR2 is LQKENI. V dropped 3 bases and J dropped 6; count of bases not matched to a gene: 6. The full variable domain, in which reference TRBV18 and TRBJ1-2 provide the parts outside the CDR3, is NAGVMQNPRHLVRRRGQEARLRCSPMKGHSHVYWYRQLPEEGLKFMVYLQKENIIDESGMPKERFSAEFPKEGPSILRIQQVVRGDSAAYFCASSPTGQGVNGYTFGSGTRLTVV.

This rearrangement joins TRBV5-1 to TRBJ2-1; D is perhaps TRBD2 (5 bases). This CDR3 has 13 amino acids. Trimming removed 2 bases at V and 9 bases at J, with 12 bases between. Germline V gene lookup returns CDR1 SGHRS and CDR2 YFSETQ. CDR3 protein: CASSLPGSGEQFF. The CDR3 DNA sequence: TGCGCCAGCAGCTTACCGGGGTCCGGTGAGCAGTTCTTC.

The rearrangement joins TRBV24-1 to TRBJ1-2; maybe TRBD1 (6 bases). The CDR3 has 14 amino acids. Per the germline V gene, CDR1 is KGHDR and CDR2 is SFDVKD. Trimming took 5 bases from V and 6 from J, leaving 15 bases between them. Written as DNA, the CDR3 is TGTGCCACCAGTGCTACAGGGATGGTCGATGGCTACACCTTC. Protein sequence: CATSATGMVDGYTF.

The chain is built from TRBV3-1 (or the pseudogene TRBV3-2) and TRBJ2-7; no clear D gene. CDR1 and CDR2 (germline): LGHDT, YNNKEL (reference sequence). The CDR3 has 11 residues. V was pared by 5 bases and J by 7 bases, with 9 bases between. The CDR3 spells CASSTHEEQYF. CDR3 DNA sequence: TGTGCCAGCAGCACCCATGAGGAGCAGTACTTC.

The chain has TRBV2 and TRBJ2-7; 7 bases agree with TRBD2. This CDR3 is 14 amino acids long. Losses at the gene ends were 8 bases for V and 5 bases for J; bases not matched to a gene: 12. From germline, CDR1 is SNHLY and CDR2 FYNNEI. The CDR3 sequence: CASGRGANGDEQYF. In DNA form, the CDR3 reads TGTGCCAGCGGGAGGGGTGCGAACGGAGACGAGCAGTACTTC.

This clone was seen a handful of times. V is TRBV9 and J is TRBJ1-3; the D is unclear. The CDR3 spans 15 residues. CDR1 SGDLS and CDR2 YYNGEE come from the germline V gene. Trimming pared 5 bases from V and 2 bases from J, leaving 14 bases between. The CDR3 DNA follows: TGTGCCAGCAGTGGGCTCCGGGGTACTGGAAACACCATATATTTT. Protein sequence: CASSGLRGTGNTIYF.

The chain recombines TRBV29-1 with TRBJ1-2; D perhaps matches TRBD1 (5 bases). The CDR3 is made up of 17 amino acids. V was trimmed by 7 bases and J by 0 bases, leaving 24 bases between them. The germline gives CDR1 SQVTM, CDR2 ANQGSEA. CDR3 in DNA: TGCAGCGCCGAGGAGGGGCGCTTACCAACGACTAACTATGGCTACACCTTC. Protein product: CSAEEGRLPTTNYGYTF.

The rearrangement uses TRBV30 and TRBJ1-4; the D is unclear. CDR1 and CDR2 (germline): GTSNPN, SVGIG (reference sequence). CDR3 length: 15 amino acids. Trimming shortened V by 4 bases and J by 5 bases, and 17 bases separated the two germline ends. The CDR3 region has the DNA TGTGCCTGGACCCTAAACAGTCAGGAAAATGAAAAACTGTTTTTT. Translated, it gives CAWTLNSQENEKLFF.

The gene calls are TRBV9 and TRBJ1-6, with a possible D match to TRBD1 (6 bases). The length of the CDR3 is 17 residues. Trimming cost V 3 bases and J 7 bases, with 20 bases left between them. Germline loops: CDR1 SGDLS, CDR2 YYNGEE. The chain's CDR3 is CASSAETGGMRNSPLHF. The DNA for the CDR3 is TGTGCCAGCAGCGCAGAGACAGGAGGAATGCGGAATTCACCCCTCCACTTT.

V and J are TRBV14 and TRBJ2-3; 12 nucleotides match TRBD1. This CDR3 comprises 17 residues. Trimming took 4 bases from V and 2 from J; bases not matched to a gene: 7. Germline V gives CDR1 SGHDN, CDR2 FVKESK. In DNA form, the CDR3 reads TGTGCCAGCAGCCCCGGGACAGGGGGCCCTTCCACAGATACGCAGTATTTT. As protein: CASSPGTGGPSTDTQYF.

The rearrangement uses TRBV6-6 and TRBJ1-4; 10 bases map to TRBD1. The CDR3 is 14 amino acids. Germline loops: CDR1 MNHNY, CDR2 SVGAGI (reference sequence). With V trimmed by 7 bases and J by 8 bases, 7 bases remained unmatched. CDR3 coding DNA: TGTGCCAGCACCCTGGACAGGGGGTACGAAAAACTGTTTTTT. This gives the protein CASTLDRGYEKLFF.

The chain has TRBV5-1 and TRBJ1-1; a weak D match, TRBD1 (5 bases). Germline V gene data show CDR1 as SGHRS and CDR2 as YFSETQ. The V end was cut by 0 bases, the J end by 4 bases, with 19 bases between. The CDR3 is 17 amino acids. CDR3 residues: CASSLAAVSQGGTEAFF. DNA for the CDR3: TGCGCCAGCAGCTTGGCAGCTGTTAGCCAGGGTGGCACTGAAGCTTTCTTT. The full variable domain, with the rest looked up from reference TRBV5-1 and TRBJ1-1, is KAGVTQTPRYLIKTRGQQVTLSCSPISGHRSVSWYQQTPGQGLQFLFEYFSETQRNKGNFPGRFSGRQFSNSRSEMNVSTLELGDSALYLCASSLAAVSQGGTEAFFGQGTRLTVV.

This sequence joins TRBV18 and TRBJ1-1; the match to TRBD1 covers 8 bases. The V gene end was trimmed by 3 bases and the J gene end by 1 base; junction bases not matched to a gene: 4. Germline CDR1 reads KGHSH; CDR2 reads LQKENI. This CDR3 comprises 15 residues. CDR3 DNA: TGTGCCAGCTCACCTTCTGGACAGGGGAACACTGAAGCTTTCTTT. The encoded protein is CASSPSGQGNTEAFF.